A single sample gave rise to the 10 T cell receptor beta chains below, sequenced in a study of beta chain features in type 1 diabetes. The authors reverse transcribed all of the isolated RNA, so sequencing captured expressed TCRB transcripts. Measured with immunoSEQ multiplex PCR; TCRdb has only the in-frame clones, and not every one. The sample has 200,000 to 250,000 clones; over 7.5% are singletons. What was sequenced was naive CD4+ T cells from blood. Receptor source: a woman younger than 30 in good health.

This clone came up a few times. This chain joins TRBV25-1 and TRBJ2-7; the match to TRBD2 covers 10 bases. CDR1 and CDR2 from the germline V gene are MGHDK and SYGVNS. CDR3 size: 16 residues. V was clipped by 6 bases and J by 2 bases; unmatched bases: 10. The CDR3 DNA reads as TGTGCCAGCAGCCCGCCGGGACTAGCGCGTGCCTACGAGCAGTACTTC. The encoded protein is CASSPPGLARAYEQYF.

This chain joins TRBV18 and TRBJ1-2; D might be TRBD1 (6 bases). Germline values: CDR1 KGHSH, CDR2 LQKENI. V was trimmed by 3 bases and J by 4 bases, leaving 18 bases between them. This CDR3 region has 16 residues. Written as DNA, the CDR3 is TGTGCCAGCTCACCCCTCAGAACAGGGAACAGCTATGGCTACACCTTC. Protein product: CASSPLRTGNSYGYTF.

This clone has more than one count but fewer than ten. CDR3 amino acids: CAIGQGQNTGELFF. CDR3 bases: TGTGCCATCGGACAGGGTCAGAACACCGGGGAGCTGTTTTTT. The chain employs TRBV10-3 and TRBJ2-2, with 8 positions matching TRBD1. The V and J ends lost 8 bases and 1 base, in that order; junction bases with no gene match: 3. Germline assignment: CDR1 ENHRY and CDR2 SYGVKD. The CDR3 is 14 amino acids.

This clone was counted between two and nine times. V is TRBV5-1 and J is TRBJ2-2; tentatively, D is TRBD1 (5 bases). Germline V gene lookup returns CDR1 SGHRS and CDR2 YFSETQ. V was pared by 0 bases and J by 5 bases, with 20 bases between. This CDR3 has 18 amino acids. This CDR3 reads CASSLAAGRLPRTGELFF. CDR3 nucleotide sequence: TGCGCCAGCAGCTTGGCTGCAGGGCGTCTCCCGAGGACCGGGGAGCTGTTTTTT.

This clone was seen many times. This chain joins TRBV18 and TRBJ2-7; 7 positions match TRBD1. This CDR3 has 14 residues. Germline values: CDR1 KGHSH, CDR2 LQKENI. The trim removed 2 bases at V and 3 bases at J, leaving 4 bases unmatched. Here the CDR3 DNA reads TGTGCCAGCTCACCAAGGACAGGTAACTACGAGCAGTACTTC. Translation: CASSPRTGNYEQYF.

The J gene is TRBJ1-1, the V gene TRBV5-4; 7 bases fit TRBD1. The germline V gene has CDR1 SGHNT and CDR2 YYREEE (reference sequence). CDR3 length equals 14 residues. After removal of 4 bases from V and 5 bases from J, the junction contained 8 bases not matched to a gene. CDR3 DNA sequence: TGTGCCAGCAGCAGGGGACAGAGGGAAACTGAAGCTTTCTTT. This translates into CASSRGQRETEAFF.

V gene TRBV6-1 combines with J gene TRBJ2-7; weak D call: TRBD1 (6 bases). CDR3 length equals 16 residues. The V gene lost 6 bases and the J gene lost 0 bases, with 18 bases spanning the gap. CDR1 and CDR2 from the germline V gene are MNHNS and SASEGT. CDR3 sequence reads: CASREQGMTGSYEQYF. The CDR3 DNA follows: TGTGCCAGCAGGGAACAAGGGATGACAGGCTCCTACGAGCAGTACTTC.

CDR3 residues: CASSPWRVDEQYF. The CDR3 coding sequence is TGCGCCAGCAGTCCTTGGAGGGTCGACGAGCAGTACTTC. The chain employs TRBV5-1 and TRBJ2-7, with a weak D call TRBD2 (6 bases). Germline V gene lookup returns CDR1 SGHRS and CDR2 YFSETQ. V was cut by 5 bases and J by 5 bases, with 14 bases left in between. This CDR3 comprises 13 residues.

The chain couples TRBV5-1 to TRBJ2-2, with TRBD1 identical over 8 bases. The V and J ends lost 3 bases and 7 bases, in that order; junction bases with no gene match: 5. The CDR3 is 14 residues long. Germline-derived CDR1 and CDR2 are SGHRS and YFSETQ. The CDR3 reads CASSSTGVGGELFF. The CDR3 nucleotides read TGCGCCAGCAGCTCGACAGGGGTAGGCGGGGAGCTGTTTTTT.

In this sample, this clone turned up a few times. The chain joins TRBV25-1 to TRBJ1-1; 7 positions match TRBD1. With 1 base clipped from V and 4 bases from J, the junction kept 6 bases outside the gene matches. The CDR3 totals 15 residues. Germline loops: CDR1 MGHDK, CDR2 SYGVNS. CDR3 residues: CASSESTGLITEAFF. CDR3 in DNA: TGTGCCAGCAGTGAATCGACAGGGTTAATCACTGAAGCTTTCTTT.